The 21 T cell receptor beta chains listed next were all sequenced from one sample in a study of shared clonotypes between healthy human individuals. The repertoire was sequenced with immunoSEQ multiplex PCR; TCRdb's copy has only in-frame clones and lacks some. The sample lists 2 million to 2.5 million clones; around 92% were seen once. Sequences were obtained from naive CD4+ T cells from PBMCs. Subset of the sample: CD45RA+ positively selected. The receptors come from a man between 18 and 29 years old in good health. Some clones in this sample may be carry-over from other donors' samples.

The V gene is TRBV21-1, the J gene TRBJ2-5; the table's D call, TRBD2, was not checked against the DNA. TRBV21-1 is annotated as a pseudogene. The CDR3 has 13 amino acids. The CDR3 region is CASSIGLGGTQYF. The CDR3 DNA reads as TGTGCCAGCAGCATCGGGCTGGGGGGGACCCAGTACTTC.

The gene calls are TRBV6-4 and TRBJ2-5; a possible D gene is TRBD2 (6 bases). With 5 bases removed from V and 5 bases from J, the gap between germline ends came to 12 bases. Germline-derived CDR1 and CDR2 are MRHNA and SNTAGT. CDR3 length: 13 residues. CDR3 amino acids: CASSYGGSETQYF. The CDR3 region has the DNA TGTGCCAGCAGTTACGGGGGAAGCGAGACCCAGTACTTC.

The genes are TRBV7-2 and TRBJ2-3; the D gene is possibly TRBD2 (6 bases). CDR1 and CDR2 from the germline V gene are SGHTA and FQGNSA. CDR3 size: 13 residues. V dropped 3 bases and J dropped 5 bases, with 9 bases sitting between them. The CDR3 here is CASSLAGKDTQYF. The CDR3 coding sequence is TGTGCCAGCAGCTTGGCGGGGAAAGATACGCAGTATTTT.

CDR3 sequence: CASSPPGGTATDTQYF. CDR3 DNA sequence: TGTGCCAGCTCACCACCGGGGGGCACCGCCACAGATACGCAGTATTTT. V usage is TRBV18 and J usage is TRBJ2-3, with D perhaps matching TRBD1 or TRBD2 (6 bases each). V lost 0 bases to trimming and J lost 2 bases, with 12 bases between them. The germline V gene has CDR1 KGHSH and CDR2 LQKENI. The CDR3 is made up of 16 amino acids.

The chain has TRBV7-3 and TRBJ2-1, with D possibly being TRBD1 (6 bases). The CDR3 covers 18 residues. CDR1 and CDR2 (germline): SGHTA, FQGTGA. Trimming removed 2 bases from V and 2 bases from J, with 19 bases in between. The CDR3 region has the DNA TGTGCCAGCAGCTTAGTTGGCTCAGGGGCGCTTCCCTACAATGAGCAGTTCTTC. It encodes CASSLVGSGALPYNEQFF.

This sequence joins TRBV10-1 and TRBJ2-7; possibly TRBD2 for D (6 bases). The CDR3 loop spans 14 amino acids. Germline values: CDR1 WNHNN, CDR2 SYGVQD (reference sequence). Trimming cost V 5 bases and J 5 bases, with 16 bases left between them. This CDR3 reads CASSPWAGMDEQYF. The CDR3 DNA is TGCGCCAGCAGTCCTTGGGCGGGAATGGACGAGCAGTACTTC.

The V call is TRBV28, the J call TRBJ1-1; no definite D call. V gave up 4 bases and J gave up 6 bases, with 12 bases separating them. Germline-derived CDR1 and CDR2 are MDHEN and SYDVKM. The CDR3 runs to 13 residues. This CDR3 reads CASSSGKPPEAFF. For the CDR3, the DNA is TGTGCCAGCAGTTCGGGGAAGCCCCCTGAAGCTTTCTTT.

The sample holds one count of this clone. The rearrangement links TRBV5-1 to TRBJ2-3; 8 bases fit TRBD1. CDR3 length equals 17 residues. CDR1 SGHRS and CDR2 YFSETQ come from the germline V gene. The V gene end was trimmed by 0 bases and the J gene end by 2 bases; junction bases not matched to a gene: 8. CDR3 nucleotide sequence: TGCGCCAGCAGCTTGGCCATCGACAGGGGACACACAGATACGCAGTATTTT. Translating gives CASSLAIDRGHTDTQYF. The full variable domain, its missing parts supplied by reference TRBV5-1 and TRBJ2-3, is KAGVTQTPRYLIKTRGQQVTLSCSPISGHRSVSWYQQTPGQGLQFLFEYFSETQRNKGNFPGRFSGRQFSNSRSEMNVSTLELGDSALYLCASSLAIDRGHTDTQYFGPGTRLTVL.

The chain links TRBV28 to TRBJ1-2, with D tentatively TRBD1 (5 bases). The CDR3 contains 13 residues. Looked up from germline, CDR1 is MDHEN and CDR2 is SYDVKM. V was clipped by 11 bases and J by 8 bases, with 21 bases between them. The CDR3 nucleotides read TGTGCCGCAAAAAGGGGAGGGGTGAACGGCTACACCTTC. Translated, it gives CAAKRGGVNGYTF.

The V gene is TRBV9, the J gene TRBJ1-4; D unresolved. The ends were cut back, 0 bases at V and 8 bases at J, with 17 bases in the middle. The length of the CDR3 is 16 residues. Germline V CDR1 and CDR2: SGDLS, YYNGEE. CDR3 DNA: TGTGCCAGCAGCGTAGGCCCATTTCAGGATTCGGAAAAACTGTTTTTT. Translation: CASSVGPFQDSEKLFF.

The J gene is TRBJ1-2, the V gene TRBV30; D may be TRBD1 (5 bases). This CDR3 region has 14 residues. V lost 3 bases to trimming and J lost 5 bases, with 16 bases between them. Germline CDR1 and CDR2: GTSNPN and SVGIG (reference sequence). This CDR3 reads CAWRAGTALYGYTF. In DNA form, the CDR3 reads TGTGCCTGGAGAGCGGGGACGGCCCTTTATGGCTACACCTTC. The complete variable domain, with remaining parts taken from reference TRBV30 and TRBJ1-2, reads SQTIHQWPATLVQPVGSPLSLECTVEGTSNPNLYWYRQAAGRGLQLLFYSVGIGQISSEVPQNLSASRPQDRQFILSSKKLLLSDSGFYLCAWRAGTALYGYTFGSGTRLTVV.

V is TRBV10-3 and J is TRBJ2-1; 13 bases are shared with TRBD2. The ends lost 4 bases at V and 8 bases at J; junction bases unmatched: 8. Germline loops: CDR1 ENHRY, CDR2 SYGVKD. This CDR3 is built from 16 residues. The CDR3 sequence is CAISGSTGLAGHEQFF. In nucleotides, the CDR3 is TGTGCCATCAGTGGCTCCACGGGACTAGCGGGACATGAGCAGTTCTTC.

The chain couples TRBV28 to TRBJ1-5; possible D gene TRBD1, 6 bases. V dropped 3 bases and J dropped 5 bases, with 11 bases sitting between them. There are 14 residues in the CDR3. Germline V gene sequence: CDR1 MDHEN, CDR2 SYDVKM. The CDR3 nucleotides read TGTGCCAGCAGTTTCTTTAGGGGGGATCAGCCCCAGCATTTT. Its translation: CASSFFRGDQPQHF.

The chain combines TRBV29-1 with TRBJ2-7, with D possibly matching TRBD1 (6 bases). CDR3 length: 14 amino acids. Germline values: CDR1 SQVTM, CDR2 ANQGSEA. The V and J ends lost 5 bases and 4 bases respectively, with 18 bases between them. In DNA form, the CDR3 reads TGCAGCGTTTCGGCTGGGGGTAGGGGGTACGAGCAGTACTTC. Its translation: CSVSAGGRGYEQYF.

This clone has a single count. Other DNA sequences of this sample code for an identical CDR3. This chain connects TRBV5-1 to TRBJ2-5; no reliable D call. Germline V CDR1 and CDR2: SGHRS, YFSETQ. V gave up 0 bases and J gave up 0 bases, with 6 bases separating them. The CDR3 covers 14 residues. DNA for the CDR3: TGCGCCAGCAGCTTGGCCAAATACCAAGAGACCCAGTACTTC. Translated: CASSLAKYQETQYF.

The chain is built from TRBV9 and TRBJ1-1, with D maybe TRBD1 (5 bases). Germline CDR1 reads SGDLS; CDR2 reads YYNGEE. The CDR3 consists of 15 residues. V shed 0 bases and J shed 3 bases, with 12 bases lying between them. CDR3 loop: CASSVVAGRDTEAFF. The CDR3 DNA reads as TGTGCCAGCAGCGTAGTTGCAGGGCGAGACACTGAAGCTTTCTTT.

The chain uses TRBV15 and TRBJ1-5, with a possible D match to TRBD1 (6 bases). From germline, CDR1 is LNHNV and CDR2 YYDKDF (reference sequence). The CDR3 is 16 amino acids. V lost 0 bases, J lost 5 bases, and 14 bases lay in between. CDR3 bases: TGTGCCACCAGCAGAGATAGGGGGACACTCCATCAGCCCCAGCATTTT. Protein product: CATSRDRGTLHQPQHF.

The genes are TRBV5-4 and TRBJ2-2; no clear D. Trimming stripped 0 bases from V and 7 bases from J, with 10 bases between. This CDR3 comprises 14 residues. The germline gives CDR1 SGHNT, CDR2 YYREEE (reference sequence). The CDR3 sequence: CASSLAGGFGELFF. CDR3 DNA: TGTGCCAGCAGCTTGGCAGGTGGATTCGGGGAGCTGTTTTTT.

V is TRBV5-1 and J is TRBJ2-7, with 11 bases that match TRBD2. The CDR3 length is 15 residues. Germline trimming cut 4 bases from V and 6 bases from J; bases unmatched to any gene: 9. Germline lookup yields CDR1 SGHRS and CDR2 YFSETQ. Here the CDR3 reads CASSGIAGGPGEQYF. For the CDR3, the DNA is TGCGCCAGCAGCGGGATAGCGGGAGGGCCAGGCGAGCAGTACTTC.

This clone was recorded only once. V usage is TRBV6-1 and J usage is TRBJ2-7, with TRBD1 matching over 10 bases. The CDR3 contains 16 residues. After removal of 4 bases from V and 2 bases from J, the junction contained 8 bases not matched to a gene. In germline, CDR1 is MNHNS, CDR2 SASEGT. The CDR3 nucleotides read TGTGCCAGCAGTGCGAAGGGACAGGGGATACCCTACGAGCAGTACTTC. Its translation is CASSAKGQGIPYEQYF.

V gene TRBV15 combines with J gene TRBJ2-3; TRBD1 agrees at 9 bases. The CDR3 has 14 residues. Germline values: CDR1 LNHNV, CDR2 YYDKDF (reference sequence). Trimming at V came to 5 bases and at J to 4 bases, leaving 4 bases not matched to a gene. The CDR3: CATSDRTGADTQYF. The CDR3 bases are TGTGCCACCAGCGATCGGACAGGGGCAGATACGCAGTATTTT. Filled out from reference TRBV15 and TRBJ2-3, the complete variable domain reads DAMVIQNPRYQVTQFGKPVTLSCSQTLNHNVMYWYQQKSSQAPKLLFHYYDKDFNNEADTPDNFQSRRPNTSFCFLDIRSPGLGDTAMYLCATSDRTGADTQYFGPGTRLTVL.